This TCR beta chain was sequenced for a study of cytomegalovirus exposure and HLA in healthy donors. Germline V CDR1 and CDR2: SGHAT, FQNNGV. The CDR3 loop spans 11 amino acids. V trimming: 5 bases; J trimming: 7 bases; junction bases outside the gene matches: 2. PCR amplification relied on 60 Vbeta primers (plus 13 Jbeta primers). Profiled with immunoSEQ multiplex PCR; TCRdb holds only in-frame clones, not every one. The profile shows hundreds of thousands of clones, approximately 90% of them singletons. This TCR was sampled from a woman under 30 in good health and CMV-seronegative. This chain uses TRBV11-2 with TRBJ2-7; 7 bases align to TRBD1. Sequences were obtained from PBMCs. CDR3 DNA sequence: TGTGCCAGCAGCGACAGGGTAGAGCAGTACTTC. Residues: CASSDRVEQYF. Looking up the rest from reference TRBV11-2 and TRBJ2-7 gives the full variable domain: EAGVAQSPRYKIIEKRQSVAFWCNPISGHATLYWYQQILGQGPKLLIQFQNNGVVDDSQLPKDRFSAERLKGVDSTLKIQPAKLEDSAVYLCASSDRVEQYFGPGTRLTVT.